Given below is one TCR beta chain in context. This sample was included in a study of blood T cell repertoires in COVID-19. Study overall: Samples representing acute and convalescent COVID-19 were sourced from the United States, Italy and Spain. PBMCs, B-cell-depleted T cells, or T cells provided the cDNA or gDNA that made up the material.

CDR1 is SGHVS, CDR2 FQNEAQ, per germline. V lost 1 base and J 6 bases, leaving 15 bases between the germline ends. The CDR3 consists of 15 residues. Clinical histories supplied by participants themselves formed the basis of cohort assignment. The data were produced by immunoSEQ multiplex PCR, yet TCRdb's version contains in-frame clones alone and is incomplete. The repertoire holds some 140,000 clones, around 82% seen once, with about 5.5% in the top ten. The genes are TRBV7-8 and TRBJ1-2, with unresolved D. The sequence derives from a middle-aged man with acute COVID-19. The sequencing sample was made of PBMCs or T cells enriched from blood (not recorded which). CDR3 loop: CASSLGPQRSNGYTF. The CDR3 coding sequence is TGTGCCAGCAGCTTAGGCCCCCAGCGGTCGAATGGCTACACCTTC.